This TCR beta chain was identified during a study of TIL therapy for anti-PD-1-resistant metastatic lung cancer. At the level of the study: Progressing patients received lymphodepletion, expanded TIL infusion and IL-2. Half of patients were current or former smokers. Study-wide findings and caveats: The cohort had more treatment-naive, never-smoker and oncogene-addicted patients than typical.

As for time point: pre-treatment sample, taken before nivolumab and TIL therapy. This was the immunoSEQ v3 assay. Survey-level samples got approximately 2.1 million read pairs; deep-level samples got about 5-6.5 million. Sequencing used immunoSEQ multiplex PCR; TCRdb keeps in-frame clones, though not all of them. The sample carries roughly 60,000 clones, roughly 70% recorded once. The V end lost 1 base, the J end lost 0 bases, and 7 bases lay between the germline ends. The length of the CDR3 is 14 residues. CDR1 and CDR2 from the germline V gene are SEHNR and FQNEAQ (reference sequence). Details on this clone: Its matching antigen is unknown.

The sequences come from blood, collected at baseline. This receptor was obtained from a person aged 25 to 80 with non-small cell lung cancer. The chain carries TRBV7-9 and TRBJ2-7, with D possibly called TRBD1 or TRBD2 (5 bases each). The CDR3 DNA reads as TGTGCCAGCAGCTTAGACGGGGCCTCCTACGAGCAGTACTTC. Translating it yields CASSLDGASYEQYF.